A selection of T cell receptor beta chains follows, all from one sample in a study of blood T cell repertoires in COVID-19. Only in-frame clones appear in the TCRdb table, and some are missing; sequencing was by immunoSEQ multiplex PCR. This table holds roughly 300,000 clones, roughly 88% found once. The sequenced sample was peripheral blood. These receptor sequences come from a woman between 45 and 60 years old with acute or convalescent COVID-19. CDR3s include the opening cysteine and the closing phenylalanine or tryptophan. A D gene is named only where the DNA matches it firmly. Rows may omit the clone size; those that give it use once, few, many or a size class.

cdr3_nt cdr3_aa d_call clone_size j_call v_call
TGTGCCAGTAGTATAGAGAGACTAGCGGGAGTGGAGAATGAGCAGTTCTTC CASSIERLAGVENEQFF TRBD2 once TRBJ2-1 TRBV19
TGTGCCACCAGTGACCCAAGCGGGACCAACACCGGGGAGCTGTTTTTT CATSDPSGTNTGELFF TRBD2 . TRBJ2-2 TRBV24-1
TGTGCCAGCAGTCACAGCTCCTACGAGCAGTACTTC CASSHSSYEQYF . . TRBJ2-7 TRBV6-2/TRBV6-3
TGTGCCATCAGTGAGTCAGGGGGCGGTGAAAAACTGTTTTTT CAISESGGGEKLFF TRBD1 . TRBJ1-4 TRBV10-3
TGTGCCACAGACGCTCAGGGTGTCAACACCATATATTTT CATDAQGVNTIYF . . TRBJ1-3 TRBV12-3/TRBV12-4
TGTGCCAGTCACAGGGTGGAGAAAAACGAGCAGTACTTC CASHRVEKNEQYF . . TRBJ2-7 TRBV28
TGTGCCAGCAGTTACTGGACGGACTACACAGATACGCAGTATTTT CASSYWTDYTDTQYF . . TRBJ2-3 TRBV6-2/TRBV6-3
TGTGCCAGCAGTAACTTCCAGGGAAGGCCCCAGCATTTT CASSNFQGRPQHF . . TRBJ1-5 TRBV6-2/TRBV6-3
TGTGCCAGCAGCTTGGGGACAGCCTGGTCGGGCTACACCTTC CASSLGTAWSGYTF . . TRBJ1-2 TRBV5-6
TGTGCCAGCAGCTTAGTAGCGGGAGGACCCAACAATGAGCAGTTCTTC CASSLVAGGPNNEQFF TRBD2 . TRBJ2-1 TRBV7-2